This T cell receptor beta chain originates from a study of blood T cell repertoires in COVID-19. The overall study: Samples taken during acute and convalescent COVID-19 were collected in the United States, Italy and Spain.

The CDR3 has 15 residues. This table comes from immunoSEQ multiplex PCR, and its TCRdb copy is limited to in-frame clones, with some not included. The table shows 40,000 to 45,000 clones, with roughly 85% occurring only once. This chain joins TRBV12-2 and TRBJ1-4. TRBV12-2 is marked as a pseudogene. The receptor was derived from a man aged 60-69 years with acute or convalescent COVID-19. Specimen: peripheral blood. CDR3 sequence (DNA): TGTGCAAGTCGCTCCGGGCCCATCAGAGGGGAAAAACTGTTTTTT. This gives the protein CASRSGPIRGEKLFF.